The source of this TCR beta chain is a study of T-cell memory formation after mild COVID-19. Study-level information: Clusters of TCRs were largely donor specific. Study observations and caveats: Cross-reactive memory seemingly joined, as some responding clones were found in pre-infection memory. Second-wave clones that peaked on day 37 lacked confirmed SARS-CoV-2 specificity.

With constant-segment primers, 5'RACE yielded cDNA libraries of TCR alpha and TCR beta that carried sample barcodes and UMIs. One entry per CDR3 protein results from TCRdb running MiXCR on the 5' RACE reads. The sample shows a few hundred thousand distinct CDR3 sequences, just under 20% of them seen only once. Points on this clonotype: Its antigen is unidentified.

The sequenced sample was PBMCs or a T cell subset sorted from them (not recorded which). The sequence came from a young man who had mild COVID-19 (a few samples of this study predate the infection). Cell type and time point are not known.

The CDR3 loop reads CASRRTVRDTDTQYF. CDR3 sequence (DNA): TGTGCCAGCAGGAGGACAGTCCGCGACACAGATACGCAGTATTTT. The chain couples TRBV2 to TRBJ2-3; possibly TRBD1 for D (6 bases). The CDR3 extends over 15 amino acids. The V end was cut by 6 bases, the J end by 2 bases, with 15 bases between. Germline V gives CDR1 SNHLY, CDR2 FYNNEI. Variable domain in full (rest from reference TRBV2 and TRBJ2-3): EPEVTQTPSHQVTQMGQEVILRCVPISNHLYFYWYRQILGQKVEFLVSFYNNEISEKSEIFDDQFSVERPDGSNFTLKIRSTKLEDSAMYFCASRRTVRDTDTQYFGPGTRLTVL.